The 23 T cell receptor beta chains below all came from one sample that was sequenced in a study of blood T cell repertoires in COVID-19. The protocol was immunoSEQ multiplex PCR, while the TCRdb copy is restricted to in-frame clones and leaves out a portion. Among about 120,000 clones listed, around 87% were seen once. The sequenced sample was peripheral blood. The receptor source for this set is a man between 65 and 79 years old with active or convalescent COVID-19.

The gene calls are TRBV28 and TRBJ1-1, with 8 bases identical to TRBD1. The germline gives CDR1 MDHEN, CDR2 SYDVKM. The ends lost 6 bases at V and 4 bases at J; junction bases unmatched: 7. The CDR3 spans 14 residues. As DNA, the CDR3 is TGTGCCAGCAGGGCCGGGACAGGATCCACTGAAGCTTTCTTT. Residues: CASRAGTGSTEAFF.

The V gene is TRBV4-2, the J gene TRBJ1-3; the D gene is possibly TRBD1 (6 bases). Germline V lookup: CDR1 LGHNA, CDR2 YNFKEQ. The CDR3 length is 15 residues. Deletions cut 0 bases from V and 3 bases from J, with 9 bases between. The CDR3 DNA follows: TGTGCCAGCAGCCAAGAATCAGGGGTTGGAAACACCATATATTTT. This encodes CASSQESGVGNTIYF.

The sample holds one count of this clone. The rearrangement links TRBV7-2 to TRBJ1-1; D remains unclear. The CDR3 runs 15 residues. Germline V CDR1 and CDR2: SGHTA, FQGNSA. With 1 base removed from V and 0 bases from J, the gap between germline ends came to 9 bases. CDR3 region: CASSLVGILNTEAFF. The CDR3 DNA is TGTGCCAGCAGCTTAGTGGGCATCTTGAACACTGAAGCTTTCTTT. Together with reference TRBV7-2 and TRBJ1-1, the CDR3 gives the full variable domain: GAGVSQSPSNKVTEKGKDVELRCDPISGHTALYWYRQSLGQGLEFLIYFQGNSAPDKSGLPSDRFSAERTGGSVSTLTIQRTQQEDSAVYLCASSLVGILNTEAFFGQGTRLTVV.

The chain combines TRBV7-8 with TRBJ2-7; perhaps TRBD1 as D (6 bases). CDR3 length: 15 amino acids. Deletions cut 1 base from V and 2 bases from J, with 12 bases between. CDR1 and CDR2 (germline): SGHVS, FQNEAQ. In DNA, the CDR3 is TGTGCCAGCAGCTTAGGAGGCCAGGGGCCCTACGAGCAGTACTTC. Protein product: CASSLGGQGPYEQYF.

As to this clone: One junction end does not reproduce the germline sequence, and a read error may be involved. The J gene is TRBJ2-7, the V gene TRBV10-3; 7 bases agree with TRBD2. The CDR3 has 15 amino acids. CDR1 is ENHRY, CDR2 SYGVKD, per germline. The CDR3 bases are TGTGCCATCAGTGAGTCAGGCGGGAGTGTCTACGAGCAGTGCTTC. Translation: CAISESGGSVYEQCF.

V is TRBV29-1 and J is TRBJ2-1, with 10 bases aligning to TRBD2. In germline, CDR1 is SQVTM, CDR2 ANQGSEA. The CDR3 has 17 amino acids. V shed 8 bases and J 1 base; nucleotides not matched to a gene: 14. The CDR3 region is CSFVGPIAGGSYNEQFF. CDR3 in DNA: TGCAGCTTTGTCGGTCCCATAGCGGGAGGATCCTACAATGAGCAGTTCTTC.

V gene TRBV19 combines with J gene TRBJ2-1, with a weak D call TRBD2 (6 bases). This CDR3 is built from 13 residues. Between the trimmed V and J ends, which lost 5 bases and 7 bases, there was a span of 12 bases. CDR1 and CDR2 from the germline V gene are LNHDA and SQIVND (reference sequence). Written as DNA, the CDR3 is TGTGCCAGTAGTCGCGGGACTTCGAATGAGCAGTTCTTC. Translating gives CASSRGTSNEQFF.

The genes are TRBV7-2 and TRBJ2-7, with TRBD2 as a possible D gene (5 bases). This CDR3 comprises 15 residues. Per germline, CDR1 SGHTA and CDR2 FQGNSA. Trimming removed 2 bases from V and 0 bases from J, with 11 bases in between. The CDR3: CASSLSSVSSYEQYF. The CDR3 DNA reads as TGTGCCAGCAGCTTAAGTAGCGTTAGCTCCTACGAGCAGTACTTC.

This chain links TRBV6-5 with TRBJ2-5, with a weak D call TRBD1 (6 bases). There are 16 residues in the CDR3. Trimming took 2 bases from V and 0 from J, leaving 13 bases between them. The V gene's germline CDR1 is MNHEY and CDR2 SVGAGI. CDR3 residues: CASSYGGEPYQETQYF. CDR3 coding DNA: TGTGCCAGCAGTTACGGGGGCGAACCGTACCAAGAGACCCAGTACTTC.

This sequence joins TRBV14 and TRBJ2-6, with D perhaps TRBD1 (6 bases). The germline V and J ends were trimmed by 4 bases and 0 bases, with 16 bases remaining between them. Germline-derived CDR1 and CDR2 are SGHDN and FVKESK. The CDR3 has 18 amino acids. The CDR3 nucleotides are TGTGCCAGCAGCCGGGGGCAGCCAAAACGCTCTGGGGCCAACGTCCTGACTTTC. As protein: CASSRGQPKRSGANVLTF.

The chain links TRBV9 to TRBJ1-6, with 9 bases aligning to TRBD1. J lost 10 bases, V lost 1 base, and 3 bases had no gene match. The CDR3 is made up of 14 amino acids. Germline CDR1 is SGDLS and CDR2 is YYNGEE. CDR3 loop: CASSVRTGDSPLHF. CDR3 in DNA: TGTGCCAGCAGCGTAAGGACAGGGGACTCACCCCTCCACTTT.

The chain employs TRBV5-5 and TRBJ2-1; 11 nucleotides agree with TRBD2. CDR3 length: 16 residues. In germline, CDR1 is SGHKS, CDR2 YYEKEE (reference sequence). Unmatched junction bases numbered 9, after V lost 4 bases and J lost 6 bases. The CDR3 loop reads CASSQSTSGRPNEQFF. The CDR3 DNA reads as TGTGCCAGCAGCCAATCCACTAGCGGGAGACCCAATGAGCAGTTCTTC.

The chain recombines TRBV6-6 with TRBJ2-3, with D uncertain. The CDR3 is 11 residues long. V was shortened by 2 bases and J by 9 bases, with 6 bases between the two germline ends. Germline V gene sequence: CDR1 MNHNY, CDR2 SVGAGI (reference sequence). Written as DNA, the CDR3 is TGTGCCAGCAGTTACGAGAGAACGCAGTATTTT. It codes for CASSYERTQYF.

The chain combines TRBV5-1 with TRBJ2-1; 16 bases match TRBD2. Germline CDR1 SGHRS, CDR2 YFSETQ. V dropped 7 bases and J dropped 8; count of bases not matched to a gene: 3. The CDR3 runs to 14 residues. Written as DNA, the CDR3 is TGCGCCAGCGGGACTAGCGGGAGGGCCGATGAGCAGTTCTTC. This gives the protein CASGTSGRADEQFF. Complete variable domain (other parts from reference TRBV5-1 and TRBJ2-1): KAGVTQTPRYLIKTRGQQVTLSCSPISGHRSVSWYQQTPGQGLQFLFEYFSETQRNKGNFPGRFSGRQFSNSRSEMNVSTLELGDSALYLCASGTSGRADEQFFGPGTRLTVL.

This chain joins TRBV3-1 (or the pseudogene TRBV3-2) and TRBJ2-1; D might be TRBD1 (6 bases). Germline CDR1 reads LGHDT; CDR2 reads YNNKEL (reference sequence). The V end was cut by 5 bases, the J end by 5 bases, with 16 bases between. The CDR3 is 15 residues long. The CDR3 region is CASSSDPGVDNEQFF. The CDR3 nucleotides are TGTGCCAGCAGCTCAGACCCAGGGGTGGACAATGAGCAGTTCTTC.

The CDR3 protein is CATSDLGQGSSGELFF. The DNA for the CDR3 is TGTGCCACCAGTGACCTAGGACAGGGTTCTTCCGGGGAGCTGTTTTTT. The chain links TRBV24-1 to TRBJ2-2; 8 bases fit TRBD1. Germline-derived CDR1 and CDR2 are KGHDR and SFDVKD. V shed 4 bases and J 6 bases; nucleotides not matched to a gene: 9. The CDR3 consists of 16 residues.

The chain couples TRBV15 to TRBJ2-5, with 10 bases fitting TRBD1. The junction had 0 bases not matched to a gene; V was cut back by 3 bases and J by 2 bases. The CDR3 loop spans 14 amino acids. Germline lookup yields CDR1 LNHNV and CDR2 YYDKDF (reference sequence). The CDR3 DNA follows: TGTGCCACCAGCAGGGACAGGGGGCAAGAGACCCAGTACTTC. This translates into CATSRDRGQETQYF. Drawing the rest from reference TRBV15 and TRBJ2-5, the complete variable domain is DAMVIQNPRYQVTQFGKPVTLSCSQTLNHNVMYWYQQKSSQAPKLLFHYYDKDFNNEADTPDNFQSRRPNTSFCFLDIRSPGLGDTAMYLCATSRDRGQETQYFGPGTRLLVL.

The gene calls are TRBV14 and TRBJ1-1, with D tentatively TRBD1 (5 bases). The CDR3 totals 17 residues. CDR1 is SGHDN and CDR2 is FVKESK in the germline V gene. V was cut by 4 bases and J by 4 bases, with 22 bases left in between. This CDR3 is CASSLRSTALTPTEAFF. The CDR3 DNA reads as TGTGCCAGCAGCCTGCGATCGACAGCCTTAACCCCCACTGAAGCTTTCTTT.

V and J are TRBV30 and TRBJ1-6, with a tentative D call TRBD1 (6 bases). In germline, CDR1 is GTSNPN, CDR2 SVGIG (reference sequence). CDR3 length: 16 residues. Trimming cost V 5 bases and J 5 bases, with 19 bases left between them. CDR3 bases: TGTGCCTGGGCCCCACCCAGGGGAACGGATAATTCACCCCTCCACTTT. It specifies CAWAPPRGTDNSPLHF.

Regarding this clone: The identical CDR3 is also encoded by other nucleotide sequences in the sample. The chain employs TRBV7-9 and TRBJ2-5; 7 bases fit TRBD1. Germline V gives CDR1 SEHNR, CDR2 FQNEAQ (reference sequence). J gave up 4 bases and V 1 base, and 3 bases lay outside the gene matches. The CDR3 consists of 14 residues. As DNA, the CDR3 is TGTGCCAGCAGCTTAGGGACAGGAGGAGAGACCCAGTACTTC. It is translated as CASSLGTGGETQYF.

Comments on this clone: The same CDR3 is also encoded by other DNA sequences in this sample. The chain couples TRBV7-2 to TRBJ2-3; D is uncertain. V was cut by 4 bases and J by 3 bases, with 5 bases left in between. Per germline, CDR1 SGHTA and CDR2 FQGNSA. The CDR3 length is 12 residues. CDR3 region: CASSSGTDTQYF. For the CDR3, the DNA is TGTGCCAGCAGCTCCGGGACAGATACGCAGTATTTT.

This chain uses TRBV19 with TRBJ2-2, with 8 bases fitting TRBD2. The CDR3 covers 17 residues. V dropped 3 bases and J dropped 1; count of bases not matched to a gene: 7. Germline values: CDR1 LNHDA, CDR2 SQIVND (reference sequence). The CDR3 region is CASSIAGGPLNTGELFF. DNA of the CDR3: TGTGCCAGTAGTATCGCGGGAGGTCCTCTGAACACCGGGGAGCTGTTTTTT. The variable domain in full, with the rest retrieved from reference TRBV19 and TRBJ2-2, is DGGITQSPKYLFRKEGQNVTLSCEQNLNHDAMYWYRQDPGQGLRLIYYSQIVNDFQKGDIAEGYSVSREKKESFPLTVTSAQKNPTAFYLCASSIAGGPLNTGELFFGEGSRLTVL.

This clone has just a few counts. This chain connects TRBV28 to TRBJ2-7, with 15 bases matching TRBD2. CDR1 is MDHEN and CDR2 is SYDVKM in the germline V gene. V trimming: 5 bases; J trimming: 6 bases; junction bases outside the gene matches: 5. The CDR3 is 15 residues long. The CDR3 DNA follows: TGTGCCAGCAGTCCCGGGACTAGCGGGAGGCGCGAGCAGTACTTC. Protein product: CASSPGTSGRREQYF.